These T cell receptor beta chains were read from a single sample in a study of cytomegalovirus exposure and HLA in healthy donors. Profiled with immunoSEQ multiplex PCR; TCRdb holds only in-frame clones, not every one. The profile shows some 67,000 clones, roughly 78% of them singletons. Sequencing was done on a sample of PBMCs. The receptor source for this set is a man in his forties or fifties in good health and CMV-seronegative. Both conserved end residues are part of each CDR3. D genes are given only for firm matches. The listing skips clone size in some rows; elsewhere it reads once, few, many or a size class.

CDR3 length,clone size,V gene,J gene,D gene,CDR3 DNA,CDR3 protein
18,few,TRBV4-2,TRBJ1-1,TRBD1,TGTGCCAGCAGCCACCACAATACCAAACGGGACAGGGTTACTGAAGCTTTCTTT,CASSHHNTKRDRVTEAFF
18,few,TRBV7-2,TRBJ2-6,NA,TGTGCCAGCAGCCGGCCTCAGGGCCCGCGTTCTGGGGCCAACGTCCTGACTTTC,CASSRPQGPRSGANVLTF
17,NA,TRBV7-9,TRBJ2-4,TRBD2,TGTTCCAGCGGATTCCCCAGCGGGGGGGGAGCCAAAAACATTCAGTACTTC,CSSGFPSGGGAKNIQYF
16,NA,TRBV29-1,TRBJ2-4,TRBD1,TGCAGCGTTGTTGAACTGGGACAGGGGGTCGGAAACATTCAGTACTTC,CSVVELGQGVGNIQYF
14,NA,TRBV5-6,TRBJ2-5,NA,TGTGCCAGCAGCCCGGACGGGGGTTGGGAGACCCAGTACTTC,CASSPDGGWETQYF
13,NA,TRBV19,TRBJ2-2,NA,TGTGCCAGTACGGTAGCGCGCACCGGGGAGCTGTTTTTT,CASTVARTGELFF
13,NA,TRBV28,TRBJ2-7,TRBD1,TGTGCCAGCATCGACAGGGGCACCTACGAGCAGTACTTC,CASIDRGTYEQYF
14,NA,TRBV2,TRBJ2-3,NA,TGTGCCAGCAGTCCCGGGACTAGCACAGATACGCAGTATTTT,CASSPGTSTDTQYF
13,NA,TRBV29-1,TRBJ2-7,NA,TGCAGCGTTGAGGTGGGGCCATTCTACGAGCAGTACTTC,CSVEVGPFYEQYF
15,once,TRBV29-1,TRBJ1-3,NA,TGCAGCGTTGATACCGGTTCGATCTCTGGAAACACCATATATTTT,CSVDTGSISGNTIYF
14,NA,TRBV28,TRBJ2-2,NA,TGTGCCAGCGTGGACACTACGAACACCGGGGAGCTGTTTTTT,CASVDTTNTGELFF
12,few,TRBV2,TRBJ1-1,NA,TGTGCCAGCAGACTGGGCGTCACTGAAGCTTTCTTT,CASRLGVTEAFF
17,NA,TRBV11-3,TRBJ2-2,TRBD2,TGTGCCAGCAGCTTAGAATACGGCGGGGGGGCTACCGGGGAGCTGTTTTTT,CASSLEYGGGATGELFF
14,NA,TRBV27,TRBJ2-7,TRBD1,TGTGCCAGCAGTTTGGGACAGAGTACGGGCGAGCAGTACTTC,CASSLGQSTGEQYF
10,NA,TRBV20-1,TRBJ2-5,NA,TGCAGTGCTAGGAGAGAGACCCAGTACTTC,CSARRETQYF
14,NA,TRBV18,TRBJ2-7,NA,TGTGCCGGCTCTCCCGGACAGAGCTCCTACGAGCAGTACTTC,CAGSPGQSSYEQYF
14,few,TRBV6-6,TRBJ1-5,NA,TGTGCCAGCAGTTACGCTGGAGGGGTAAAGCCCCAGCATTTT,CASSYAGGVKPQHF
19,NA,TRBV7-9,TRBJ2-7,NA,TGTGCCAGCAGCTTTCCCCCCCCCGAGCGGCGCTATAGCTCCTACGAGCAGTACTTC,CASSFPPPERRYSSYEQYF
15,NA,TRBV6-1,TRBJ2-7,TRBD2,TGTGCCAGCAGTGACGGACTAGCGGGAATCTACGAGCAGTACTTC,CASSDGLAGIYEQYF
15,NA,TRBV18,TRBJ2-7,NA,TGTGCCAGCTCAGAGACCTTAGTCGCGTCCGAGGGGCAGTACTTC,CASSETLVASEGQYF
13,once,TRBV9,TRBJ2-3,NA,TGTGCCAGCAGCGTATCGGGGTCAGATACGCAGTATTTT,CASSVSGSDTQYF
16,NA,TRBV19,TRBJ1-1,NA,TGTGCCAGTAGTCTAGACTCCTCTACGGGGTCCACTGAAGCTTTCTTT,CASSLDSSTGSTEAFF